This T cell receptor beta chain comes out of a study of graft-versus-host responses after intestinal transplantation. Sequencing used immunoSEQ multiplex PCR; TCRdb keeps in-frame clones, though not all of them. The repertoire holds 70,000 to 95,000 clones, with 80% to 95% as singletons. In regard to this clone: Its antigen is unidentified.

The CDR3 length is 17 residues. Germline CDR1 reads MNHGY; CDR2 reads SVAAGI. Germline trimming cut 1 base from V and 6 bases from J; bases unmatched to any gene: 13. This specimen consisted of unstimulated CD8+ T cells sorted from spleen or lymph node cells, obtained before transplant. The receptor comes from a human donor who was the organ donor for an intestinal transplant. This chain joins TRBV6-9 and TRBJ1-2; 8 bases are shared with TRBD1. CDR3 region: CASSYFSSFAGGDGYTF. CDR3 nucleotide sequence: TGTGCCAGCAGTTATTTCTCGTCGTTTGCAGGGGGCGATGGCTACACCTTC.